This entry is about one TCR beta chain. Its antigen is unidentified. The data stem from a study of shared clonotypes between healthy human individuals. Looking at the study overall: Donor ages ranged 18 to 49 years: a couple of women, a few men.

The J segment lost 3 bases and the V segment lost 4 bases, leaving 6 bases of the junction unmatched. CDR1 and CDR2 from the germline V gene are SNHLY and FYNNEI. This CDR3 comprises 14 residues. An assay was performed, and its level was deep. Assay used: immunoSEQ multiplex PCR; TCRdb lists only in-frame clones, some missing. Of some 2,100,000 clones in the sample, 90% to 97% were seen once. Study outcomes and limitations: Naive subsets generally had larger estimated richness than memory subsets. A handful of donors showed sharing of approximately 5% of naive CD4 clonotypes.

The receptor was isolated from a man between 18 and 29 years old in good health. The genes are TRBV2 and TRBJ2-7; 7 nucleotides align to TRBD2. What was sequenced was naive CD4+ T cells sorted from blood. As for subset: CD45RA+ positively selected. Written as DNA, the CDR3 is TGTGCCAGCAGTGCTAGACTAGCAGTCTACGAGCAGTACTTC. This gives the protein CASSARLAVYEQYF.